Listed below are T cell receptor beta chains from one sample, sequenced in a study of T cell responses to AZD1222 COVID-19 vaccine. Libraries were prepared by immunoSEQ multiplex PCR; TCRdb keeps only in-frame clonotypes and omits some of them. The table includes approximately 110,000 clones, around 87% detected once. This specimen consisted of peripheral blood, obtained 28 days after the second AZD1222 dose. The receptors shown here come from an adult who received the AZD1222 COVID-19 vaccine. Each CDR3 is given with its conserved first and last residue. D genes are given only for firm matches. A clone size is listed for some rows: how often the clone was seen (once, few, many), or a class if it is expanded.

v_gene	j_gene	abundance	d_gene	CDR3nt	CDR3aa
TRBV30	TRBJ2-7	NA	NA	TGTGCCTGGAGAACCCGGACCTCCTACGAGCAGTACTTC	CAWRTRTSYEQYF
TRBV6-2/TRBV6-3	TRBJ2-5	few	NA	TGTGCCAGCAGTTACCAAGACCAAGAGACCCAGTACTTC	CASSYQDQETQYF
TRBV15	TRBJ2-7	NA	NA	TGTGCCACCAGCAGAGACAATAAGCGGGAGCAGTACTTC	CATSRDNKREQYF
TRBV10-1	TRBJ2-6	once	NA	TGCGCCAACTCTACTAAGGGGACGGACAGCTCCGTGTCTGGGGCCAACGTCCTGACTTTC	CANSTKGTDSSVSGANVLTF
TRBV10-3	TRBJ2-2	NA	TRBD2	TGTGCCATCAGTGGGGAGGGGCCTAACCCCGCGAACACCGGGGAGCTGTTTTTT	CAISGEGPNPANTGELFF
TRBV4-3	TRBJ2-2	NA	NA	TGCGCCAGCAGCCAAGACCCGGCGAACACCGGGGAGCTGTTTTTT	CASSQDPANTGELFF
TRBV9	TRBJ2-5	NA	TRBD1	TGTGCCAGCAGCGTCGACAGGGCCATGAAGACCCAGTACTTC	CASSVDRAMKTQYF
TRBV7-2	TRBJ1-1	NA	TRBD1	TGTGCCAGCAGCGCGTCCCGGGACAGGGTCGGTGCTTTCTTT	CASSASRDRVGAFF
TRBV4-2	TRBJ1-3	NA	NA	TGTGCCAGCAGCCAAGAGGGCGCTGGAAACACCATATATTTT	CASSQEGAGNTIYF
TRBV11-2	TRBJ2-1	NA	NA	TGTGCCAGCAGCCCCCGCGGTAGCGGACAATGGGGCATTGAGCAGTTCTTC	CASSPRGSGQWGIEQFF
TRBV9	TRBJ1-1	NA	NA	TGTGCCAGCAGCCCCTCTGAGGGATTGAACACTGAAGCTTTCTTT	CASSPSEGLNTEAFF
TRBV27	TRBJ1-2	NA	NA	TGTGCCAGCAGTTTATCCTCGGGGGATACTAACTATGGCTACACCTTC	CASSLSSGDTNYGYTF
TRBV29-1	TRBJ2-3	NA	NA	TGCAGCGTTGAGGTCACCGGAGATACGCAGTATTTT	CSVEVTGDTQYF
TRBV18	TRBJ2-5	NA	TRBD2	TGTGCCAGCTCACCTACAACCCTCGGACTAGCGGGGAAAGAGACCCAGTACTTC	CASSPTTLGLAGKETQYF
TRBV29-1	TRBJ2-7	NA	NA	TGCAGCGTTAATGAGGGGGCCTACGAGCAGTACTTC	CSVNEGAYEQYF
TRBV10-1	TRBJ2-4	NA	TRBD2	TGCGCCAGCAGTGAGTCGACTAGCGGAATAGCCAAAAACATTCAGTACTTC	CASSESTSGIAKNIQYF
TRBV20-1	TRBJ1-1	NA	NA	TGCAGTGCTAGTCCAGATTTGAACACTGAAGCTTTCTTT	CSASPDLNTEAFF
TRBV5-8	TRBJ2-4	NA	NA	TGTGCCAGCAGCTTGGTTCTTGCCAGATACGGGGACATTCAGTACTTC	CASSLVLARYGDIQYF
TRBV6-6	TRBJ1-5	NA	NA	TGTGCCAGCAGTGACCCGGGACCCCAGCATTTT	CASSDPGPQHF
TRBV7-3	TRBJ2-3	NA	NA	TGTGCCAGCAGCTTAGCGAGCACAGATACGCAGTATTTT	CASSLASTDTQYF
TRBV15	TRBJ2-1	NA	NA	TGTGCCACCAGCGGGGACGGACGGGGGATGGGGGTGAATGAGCAGTTCTTC	CATSGDGRGMGVNEQFF
TRBV6-5	TRBJ2-3	NA	NA	TGTGCCAGCAGTTACAATTCCGTCAGCACAGATACGCAGTATTTT	CASSYNSVSTDTQYF
TRBV29-1	TRBJ2-7	NA	TRBD2	TGCAGCGTTGAAGATCCTAGCGGGGGTTCCTACGAGCAGTACTTC	CSVEDPSGGSYEQYF
TRBV2	TRBJ2-3	NA	NA	TGTGCCAGCAGTGAAGGGTCGGCAGATACGCAGTATTTT	CASSEGSADTQYF
TRBV28	TRBJ2-7	NA	NA	TGTGCCAGCAGTCCGCTAGGTGCTAGCGACCACTACGAGCAGTACTTC	CASSPLGASDHYEQYF
TRBV19	TRBJ2-7	once	TRBD2	TGTGCCAGTAGTATGTCCGGGACTAGTAAGAAGCAGTACTTC	CASSMSGTSKKQYF
TRBV6-2/TRBV6-3	TRBJ1-1	NA	NA	TGTGCCAGCAGTTATAGTCCGACACTAAACACTGAAGCTTTCTTT	CASSYSPTLNTEAFF
TRBV4-3	TRBJ2-1	once	TRBD2	TGCGCCAGCAGCCAAGAGCCTAGCGGGGACTACAATGAGCAGTTCTTC	CASSQEPSGDYNEQFF
TRBV7-8	TRBJ1-5	once	NA	TGTGCCAGCAGCTTAGGGACCGATTATCAGCCCCAGCATTTT	CASSLGTDYQPQHF
TRBV9	TRBJ1-2	NA	NA	TGTGCCAGCAGCCCTGGGGCAGGGAATATCTATGGCTACACCTTC	CASSPGAGNIYGYTF
TRBV18	TRBJ2-2	NA	NA	TGTGCCAGCTCACCACGGCAGGGTGAGGTCGGGGAGCTGTTTTTT	CASSPRQGEVGELFF
TRBV19	TRBJ2-7	NA	NA	TGTGCCAGTAGTCCGCACAGCTCCTTGGGGGAGCAGTACTTC	CASSPHSSLGEQYF
TRBV6-2/TRBV6-3	TRBJ2-1	NA	TRBD2	TGTGCCAGCAGTTATTCGGGACGCGGGGGGAGTAATGAGCAGTTCTTC	CASSYSGRGGSNEQFF
TRBV19	TRBJ1-2	NA	NA	TGTGCCAGTGTCCCTCGGGGTGGCAACTATGGCTACACCTTC	CASVPRGGNYGYTF
TRBV7-3	TRBJ2-3	NA	TRBD2	TGTGCCAGCAGCCAGGGACTAGCATATACGGATACGCAGTATTTT	CASSQGLAYTDTQYF
TRBV6-2/TRBV6-3	TRBJ1-2	NA	TRBD1	TGTGCCAGCAGTCCGGACAGGGGATATGGCTACACCTTC	CASSPDRGYGYTF
TRBV5-1	TRBJ1-4	NA	NA	TGCGCCAGCAGCCCGTACAGATCTAATGAAAAACTGTTTTTT	CASSPYRSNEKLFF
TRBV4-3	TRBJ1-2	NA	TRBD1	TGCGCCAGCAGCCCGACAGGGGGGAACTATGGCTACACCTTC	CASSPTGGNYGYTF
TRBV15	TRBJ2-7	NA	TRBD2	TGTGCCACCAGCAGGGAACTAGCGGGAGTCGAGCAGTACTTC	CATSRELAGVEQYF
TRBV29-1	TRBJ2-3	NA	NA	TGCAGCTCCCGGACTGTTCGCACAGATACGCAGTATTTT	CSSRTVRTDTQYF
TRBV6-6	TRBJ1-2	NA	TRBD1	TGTGCCAGCAGTATTGTGGACAGGGAGAATGGCTACACCTTC	CASSIVDRENGYTF
TRBV9	TRBJ1-2	NA	NA	TGTGCCAGCAGCGAACAGACCGGCGGCTATGGCTACACCTTC	CASSEQTGGYGYTF
TRBV14	TRBJ2-7	NA	TRBD1	TGTGCCAGCAGCCATTACTCCGGGACAGGTGGCCCCTACGAGCAGTACTTC	CASSHYSGTGGPYEQYF
TRBV7-2	TRBJ1-3	NA	NA	TGTGCCAGCAGCTTAGGGCGGCAGTTCTCTGGAAACACCATATATTTT	CASSLGRQFSGNTIYF
TRBV13	TRBJ1-6	NA	NA	TGTGCCAGCAGCCAGTACAGAAATTCACCCCTCCACTTT	CASSQYRNSPLHF
TRBV5-1	TRBJ1-2	once	NA	TGCGCCAGCAGCTTGGATCCGGGCTATGGCTACACCTTC	CASSLDPGYGYTF